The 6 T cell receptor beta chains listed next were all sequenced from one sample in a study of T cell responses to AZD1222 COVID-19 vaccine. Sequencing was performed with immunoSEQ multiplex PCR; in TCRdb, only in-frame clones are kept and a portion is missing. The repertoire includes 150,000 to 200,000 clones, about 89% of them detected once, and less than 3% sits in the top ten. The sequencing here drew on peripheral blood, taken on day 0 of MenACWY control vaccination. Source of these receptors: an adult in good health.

As DNA, the CDR3 is TGCGCCAGCAGCCGTGAGGGCTTGAACACCGGGGAGCTGTTTTTT. Translated, it gives CASSREGLNTGELFF. The chain couples TRBV5-1 to TRBJ2-2, with TRBD2 as a possible D gene (5 bases). CDR1 and CDR2 (germline): SGHRS, YFSETQ. V was shortened by 4 bases and J by 1 base, with 11 bases between the two germline ends. The CDR3 has 15 residues.

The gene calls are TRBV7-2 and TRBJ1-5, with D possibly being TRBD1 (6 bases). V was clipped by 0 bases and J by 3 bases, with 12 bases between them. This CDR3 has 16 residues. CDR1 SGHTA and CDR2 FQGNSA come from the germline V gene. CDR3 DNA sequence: TGTGCCAGCAGCTTAGCATTATGGGACAACAATCAGCCCCAGCATTTT. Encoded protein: CASSLALWDNNQPQHF.

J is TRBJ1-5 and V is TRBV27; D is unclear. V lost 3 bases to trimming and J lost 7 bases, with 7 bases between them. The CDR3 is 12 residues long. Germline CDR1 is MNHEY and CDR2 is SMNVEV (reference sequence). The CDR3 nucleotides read TGTGCCAGCAGTTTCCCCGGGCAGCCCCAGCATTTT. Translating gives CASSFPGQPQHF.

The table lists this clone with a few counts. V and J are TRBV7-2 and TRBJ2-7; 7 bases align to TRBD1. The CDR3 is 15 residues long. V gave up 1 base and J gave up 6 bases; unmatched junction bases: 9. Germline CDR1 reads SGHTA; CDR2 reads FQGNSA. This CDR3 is CASSLGLDYRGEQYF. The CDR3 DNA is TGTGCCAGCAGCTTAGGCTTAGACTACAGGGGCGAGCAGTACTTC.

For the CDR3, the DNA is TGTGCCAGCAGTTTCTCGGGAGATACGCAGTATTTT. Amino acid sequence: CASSFSGDTQYF. This chain joins TRBV27 and TRBJ2-3; no clear D gene. This CDR3 is 12 amino acids long. Per germline, CDR1 MNHEY and CDR2 SMNVEV (reference sequence). V was trimmed by 3 bases and J by 5 bases, leaving 6 bases between them.

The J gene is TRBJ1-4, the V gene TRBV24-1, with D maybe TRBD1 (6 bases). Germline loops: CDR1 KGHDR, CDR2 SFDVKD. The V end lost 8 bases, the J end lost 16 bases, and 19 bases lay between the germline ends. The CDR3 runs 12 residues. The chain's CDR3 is CATIKWDTARFF. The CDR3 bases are TGTGCCACCATCAAGTGGGACACCGCTAGGTTTTTT.